These T cell receptor beta chains were read from a single sample in a study of breast tumors, draining lymph nodes, adjacent tissues. TCRdb re-called the multiplex PCR reads through MiXCR, storing one row per CDR3 protein. The sample holds tens of thousands of distinct CDR3 sequences, under 30% seen once. The sequencing sample was made of breast tumor tissue. These receptors were taken from a female donor with breast cancer. Some clones in this sample may be carry-over from other donors' samples. Both conserved end residues are part of each CDR3. A D gene is named only where the DNA matches it firmly. Not every row has a clone size; where given, it reads once, few, many or a size class.

j_call d_call v_call clone_size cdr3_nt cdr3_aa
TRBJ1-2 NA TRBV2 many TGTGCCAGCAGCGAGGCAGGGGTCACCTTC CASSEAGVTF
TRBJ1-6 TRBD1 TRBV5-1 many TGCGCCAGCAGCTTAGGGACAGGGGGGAATTCACCCCTCCACTTT CASSLGTGGNSPLHF
TRBJ1-3 NA TRBV6-1 many TGTGCCAGCGTCCTGTCCTACTCTGGAAACACCATATATTTT CASVLSYSGNTIYF
TRBJ1-2 NA TRBV27 many TGTGCCAGCAGTTTAAGTCCGGGGGGTATCTATGGCTACACCTTC CASSLSPGGIYGYTF
TRBJ2-1 NA TRBV30 many TGTGCCTGGAGTGTAGGAGGGAACAATGAGCAGTTCTTC CAWSVGGNNEQFF
TRBJ2-7 NA TRBV12-3/TRBV12-4 NA TGTGCCAGCGGCCATGGGCAGGGAATGACCTACGAGCAGTACTTC CASGHGQGMTYEQYF
TRBJ2-3 TRBD1 TRBV5-1 many TGCGCCAGCAGCTTTAGGGACAGGACCACAGATACGCAGTATTTT CASSFRDRTTDTQYF
TRBJ2-7 NA TRBV20-1 many TGCAGTGCTCGCTACCCTAGCGTCTCCTACGAGCAGTACTTC CSARYPSVSYEQYF
TRBJ2-7 NA TRBV4-2 many TGTGCCAGCAGCCAAGATCGTGGGATTGCCTACGAGCAGTACTTC CASSQDRGIAYEQYF
TRBJ1-4 NA TRBV19 many TGTGCCAGTAAGGGCAGGGCGACTAATGAAAAACTGTTTTTT CASKGRATNEKLFF
TRBJ2-7 TRBD2 TRBV7-8 many TGTGCCAGCAGCTTCGGGAGGTTGACCGAGCAGTACTTC CASSFGRLTEQYF
TRBJ2-6 NA TRBV28 NA TGTGCCGGGTCCTCTGGGGCCAACGTCCTGACTTTC CAGSSGANVLTF
TRBJ1-6 NA TRBV5-1 NA TGCGCCAGCAGCATCTCGGGGGGAGATAATTCACCCCTCCACTTT CASSISGGDNSPLHF
TRBJ1-6 NA TRBV6-5 many TGTGCCAGCAGTTACTCGCGGAGGGAATCACCCCTCCACTTT CASSYSRRESPLHF
TRBJ1-5 NA TRBV16 few TGTGCCAGCAGCCGAACCGCCACAGGCAATCAGCCCCAGCATTTT CASSRTATGNQPQHF
TRBJ1-5 TRBD1 TRBV19 many TGTGCCAGTAGTATAAGGACAGGGGGAAGCAATCAGCCCCAGCATTTT CASSIRTGGSNQPQHF
TRBJ2-7 NA TRBV6-5 medium-sized TGTGCCAGCAGTTACTCGGCCTGGGCCGAGCAGTACTTC CASSYSAWAEQYF
TRBJ2-7 TRBD2 TRBV6-1 many TGTGCCAGCAGTGAAAGGGCGCCGGGACTAGTACTGCTCGAGCAGTACTTC CASSERAPGLVLLEQYF
TRBJ2-1 NA TRBV30 few TGTGCCTGGAGTGTCCCCGACGTTTACAATGAGCAGTTCTTC CAWSVPDVYNEQFF
TRBJ1-2 NA TRBV3-1 NA TGTGCCAGCAGGAAGGGGAACTATGGCTACACCTTC CASRKGNYGYTF
TRBJ1-2 NA TRBV30 many TGTGCCTGGAGTGTTGGTTGGGGAGACTATGGCTACACCTTC CAWSVGWGDYGYTF
TRBJ2-1 TRBD2 TRBV10-2 many TGCGCCAGCGTGCTAGCGGGGGGGAATGAGCAGTTCTTC CASVLAGGNEQFF
TRBJ1-3 NA TRBV28 NA TGTGCCAGCAGTTTTATAGCTGGAAACACCATATATTTT CASSFIAGNTIYF
TRBJ2-7 NA TRBV30 many TGTGCCTGGACCAAACGCTACGAGCAGTACTTC CAWTKRYEQYF
TRBJ2-3 NA TRBV5-1 NA TGCGCCAGCAGCTCCGCCTCGGCAGATACGCAGTATTTT CASSSASADTQYF
TRBJ2-2 TRBD2 TRBV7-8 many TGTGCCAGCAGCCCGAAAGGACTAGCCCTAAAACCCCACACCGGGGAGCTGTTTTTT CASSPKGLALKPHTGELFF
TRBJ1-2 TRBD1 TRBV6-2/TRBV6-3 many TGTGCCAGCACTAAACCTCGAGCGGGACAGGGGACCTTTGACTATGGCTACACCTTC CASTKPRAGQGTFDYGYTF
TRBJ1-3 NA TRBV20-1 many TGCAGTGCTAGTTCTTGGGCAGGGGCTGGAAACACCATATATTTT CSASSWAGAGNTIYF
TRBJ2-7 NA TRBV30 NA TGTGCCTGGAGTAACGAGATCGAGCAGTACTTC CAWSNEIEQYF
TRBJ1-5 NA TRBV6-6 NA TGTGCCAGCAGTCACAAAGGGCGGGGGAAGGGTCCCCAGCATTTT CASSHKGRGKGPQHF
TRBJ1-3 NA TRBV6-5 many TGTGCCAGCAGTTACGGACAGCCTTTAACCTCTGGAAACACCATATATTTT CASSYGQPLTSGNTIYF
TRBJ2-1 NA TRBV2 NA TGTGCCAGCAGTGGGCTAGCGACGTACAATGGGCAGCTCTTC CASSGLATYNGQLF
TRBJ2-4 NA TRBV2 many TGTGCCAGCAGTGAAGGAACAGGGAGAGTAGCCAAAAACATTCAGTACTTC CASSEGTGRVAKNIQYF
TRBJ1-5 NA TRBV24-1 many TGTGCCACCAGTGATTCGAATCAGCCCCAGCATTTT CATSDSNQPQHF
TRBJ1-3 TRBD1 TRBV27 many TGTGCCAGCAGTCCGGGACAGGGTGGAAACACCATATATTTT CASSPGQGGNTIYF
TRBJ2-1 TRBD2 TRBV12-3/TRBV12-4 many TGTGCCAGCACACATGGAACAAGGTCCACGGGGGGCTCCTACAATGAGCAGTTCTTC CASTHGTRSTGGSYNEQFF
TRBJ2-2 TRBD1 TRBV6-5 many TGTGCCAGCAACCGACAGGGGGCGAACACCGGGGAGCTGTTTTTT CASNRQGANTGELFF
TRBJ2-5 TRBD1 TRBV9 NA TGTGCCAGCAGCGCCGGGACAGAAGAGACCCAGTACTTC CASSAGTEETQYF
TRBJ2-5 NA TRBV27 many TGTGCCAGCAGTTTAAGGCGGGGCTGGGAGACCCAGTACTTC CASSLRRGWETQYF
TRBJ2-1 NA TRBV20-1 many TGCAGTCCTTCAGACAATGAGCAGTTCTTC CSPSDNEQFF
TRBJ1-4 NA TRBV5-1 many TGCGCCAGCAGCTTACAAGGGTTTTACCCTCCAACTAATGAAAAACTGTTTTTT CASSLQGFYPPTNEKLFF
TRBJ2-7 NA TRBV19 NA TGTGCCAGTAGATCGGGAGCCTCCTACGAGCAGTACTTC CASRSGASYEQYF
TRBJ1-6 NA TRBV28 many TGTGCCAGCAGCCGGACTCGGTGGAATTCACCCCTCCACTTT CASSRTRWNSPLHF
TRBJ1-3 NA TRBV7-9 many TGTGCCAGCGGTAGGAGCTCTGGAAACACCATATATTTT CASGRSSGNTIYF
TRBJ2-7 NA TRBV6-5 many TGTGCCAGCAGTTCCGGACACATTACCTACGAGCAGTACTTC CASSSGHITYEQYF
TRBJ1-2 NA TRBV2 many TGTGCCAGCAGTGCGGGAAGATATGGCTACACCTTC CASSAGRYGYTF
TRBJ2-7 NA TRBV2 many TGTGCCAGCAGTGGGCAGGGCTACGAGCAGTACTTC CASSGQGYEQYF
TRBJ1-2 TRBD1 TRBV9 many TGTGCCAGCAGCCCCCAAAGACAGGGCCCCTATGGCTACACCTTC CASSPQRQGPYGYTF
TRBJ2-3 NA TRBV20-1 medium-sized TGCAGTGCTTCGGACCTGGGTACAGATACGCAGTATTTT CSASDLGTDTQYF
TRBJ1-5 NA TRBV7-9 many TGTGCCAGCAGCTTAGTTGCCGGATATAGCAATCAGCCCCAGCATTTT CASSLVAGYSNQPQHF
TRBJ2-7 TRBD1 TRBV6-1 many TGTGCCAGCAGTGAAATAGGGGGCAGCGAGCAGTACTTC CASSEIGGSEQYF
TRBJ1-2 TRBD1 TRBV3-1 many TGTGCCAGCAGCCAAGATATTGGGACAGCACTTTACTATGGCTACACCTTC CASSQDIGTALYYGYTF
TRBJ2-4 TRBD2 TRBV20-1 few TGCAGTGCTATTGGGGGAACGGGGGGGGGCATTCAGTACTTC CSAIGGTGGGIQYF
TRBJ1-5 TRBD1 TRBV15 many TGTGCCACCAGCGGCCAGGGGGCTCAGCCCCAGCATTTT CATSGQGAQPQHF
TRBJ1-4 NA TRBV20-1 many TGCAGTGCTAGAGTTCCGTTAACTAATGAAAAACTGTTTTTT CSARVPLTNEKLFF
TRBJ1-2 TRBD1 TRBV27 few TGTGCCAGCAGTCCCGGACAGGGAGGTACCTATGGCTACACCTTC CASSPGQGGTYGYTF
TRBJ2-5 TRBD1 TRBV7-6 NA TGTGCCAGCAGCTTAGGAGACAGGGTGGAGACCCAGTACTTC CASSLGDRVETQYF
TRBJ2-3 NA TRBV20-1 NA TGCTGTGCTGTAGCGGAATTGGGCACAGATACGCAGTATTTT CCAVAELGTDTQYF
TRBJ2-1 NA TRBV9 many TGTGCCAGCAGCGTAGGCCGGAGAGGGGATGAGCAGTTCTTC CASSVGRRGDEQFF
TRBJ1-2 TRBD1 TRBV11-2 many TGTGCCAGCAGCCCGGACAGGGGGGGCCTTCGCTACACCTTC CASSPDRGGLRYTF